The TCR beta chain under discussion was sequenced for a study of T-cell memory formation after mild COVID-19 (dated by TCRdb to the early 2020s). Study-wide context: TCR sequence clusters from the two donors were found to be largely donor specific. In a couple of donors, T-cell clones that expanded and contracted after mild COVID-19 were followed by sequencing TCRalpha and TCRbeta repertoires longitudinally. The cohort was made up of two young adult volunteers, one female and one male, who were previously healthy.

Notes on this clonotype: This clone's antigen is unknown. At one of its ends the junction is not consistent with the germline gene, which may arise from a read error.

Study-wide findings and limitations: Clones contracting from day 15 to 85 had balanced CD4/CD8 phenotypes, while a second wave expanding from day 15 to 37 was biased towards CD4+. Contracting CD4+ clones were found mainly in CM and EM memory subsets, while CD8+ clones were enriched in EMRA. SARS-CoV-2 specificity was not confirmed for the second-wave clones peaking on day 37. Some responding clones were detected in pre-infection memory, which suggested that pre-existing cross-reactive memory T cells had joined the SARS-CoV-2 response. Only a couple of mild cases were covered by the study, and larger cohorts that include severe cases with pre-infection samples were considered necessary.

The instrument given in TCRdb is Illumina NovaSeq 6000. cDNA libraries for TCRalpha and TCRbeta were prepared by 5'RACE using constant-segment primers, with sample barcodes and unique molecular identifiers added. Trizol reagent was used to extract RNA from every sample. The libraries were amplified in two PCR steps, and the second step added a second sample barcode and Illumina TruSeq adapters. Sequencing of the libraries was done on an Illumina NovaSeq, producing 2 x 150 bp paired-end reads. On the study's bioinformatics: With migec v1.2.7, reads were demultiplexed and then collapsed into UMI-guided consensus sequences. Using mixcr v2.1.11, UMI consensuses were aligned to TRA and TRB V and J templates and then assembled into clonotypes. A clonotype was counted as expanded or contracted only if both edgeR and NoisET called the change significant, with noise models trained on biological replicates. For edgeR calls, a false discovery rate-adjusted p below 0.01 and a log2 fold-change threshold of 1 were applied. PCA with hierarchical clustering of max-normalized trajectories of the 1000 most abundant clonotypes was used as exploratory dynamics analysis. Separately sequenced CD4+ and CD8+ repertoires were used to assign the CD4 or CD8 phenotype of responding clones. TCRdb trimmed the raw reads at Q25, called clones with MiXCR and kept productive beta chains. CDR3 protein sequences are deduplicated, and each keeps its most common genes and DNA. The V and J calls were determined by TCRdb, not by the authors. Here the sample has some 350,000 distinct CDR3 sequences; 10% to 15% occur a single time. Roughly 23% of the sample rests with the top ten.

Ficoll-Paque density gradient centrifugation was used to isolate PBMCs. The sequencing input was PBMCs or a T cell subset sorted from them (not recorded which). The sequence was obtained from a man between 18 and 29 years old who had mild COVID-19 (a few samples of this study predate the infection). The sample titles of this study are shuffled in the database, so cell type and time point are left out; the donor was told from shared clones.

The CDR3 here reads CASGHRSPADSPLHF. The DNA sequence follows: TGCGCCAGCGGTCACAGGTCACCGGCGGATTCCCCCCTCCACTTT. Rearrangement joined TRBV4-3 to TRBJ1-6; a tentative D match to TRBD1 spans 5 bases. Measured from the cysteine to the phenylalanine, the CDR3 is 15 residues long. Left in the record is the CDR3 DNA by itself, 45 bases read in frame from the first base. Via the germline V gene, CDR1 is LGHNA and CDR2 YSLEER.